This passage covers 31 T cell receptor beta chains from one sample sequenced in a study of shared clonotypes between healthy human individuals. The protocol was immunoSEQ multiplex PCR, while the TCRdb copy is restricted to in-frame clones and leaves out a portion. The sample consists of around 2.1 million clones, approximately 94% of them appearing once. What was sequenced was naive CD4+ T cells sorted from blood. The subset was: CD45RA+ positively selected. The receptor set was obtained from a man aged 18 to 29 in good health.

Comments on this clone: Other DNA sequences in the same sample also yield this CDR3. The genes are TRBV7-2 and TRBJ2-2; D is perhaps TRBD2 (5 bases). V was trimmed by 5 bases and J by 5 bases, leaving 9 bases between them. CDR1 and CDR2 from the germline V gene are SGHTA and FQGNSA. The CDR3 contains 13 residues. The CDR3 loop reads CASSPRGTGELFF. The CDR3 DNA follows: TGTGCCAGCAGCCCAAGAGGGACCGGGGAGCTGTTTTTT.

The chain's CDR3 is CASSRQGLGQETQYF. As DNA, the CDR3 is TGTGCCAGCAGCCGACAGGGGTTGGGACAAGAGACCCAGTACTTC. The J gene is TRBJ2-5, the V gene TRBV28; 8 positions agree with TRBD1. Germline-derived CDR1 and CDR2 are MDHEN and SYDVKM. With V trimmed by 6 bases and J by 2 bases, 8 bases remained unmatched. The CDR3 has 15 amino acids. Together with reference TRBV28 and TRBJ2-5, the CDR3 gives the full variable domain: DVKVTQSSRYLVKRTGEKVFLECVQDMDHENMFWYRQDPGLGLRLIYFSYDVKMKEKGDIPEGYSVSREKKERFSLILESASTNQTSMYLCASSRQGLGQETQYFGPGTRLLVL.

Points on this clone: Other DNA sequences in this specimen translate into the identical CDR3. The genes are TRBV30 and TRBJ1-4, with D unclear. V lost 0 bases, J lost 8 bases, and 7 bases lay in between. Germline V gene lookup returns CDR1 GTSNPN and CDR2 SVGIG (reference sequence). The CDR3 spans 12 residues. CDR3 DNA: TGTGCCTGGAGTGTAGCCCGGGAAAAACTGTTTTTT. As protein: CAWSVAREKLFF.

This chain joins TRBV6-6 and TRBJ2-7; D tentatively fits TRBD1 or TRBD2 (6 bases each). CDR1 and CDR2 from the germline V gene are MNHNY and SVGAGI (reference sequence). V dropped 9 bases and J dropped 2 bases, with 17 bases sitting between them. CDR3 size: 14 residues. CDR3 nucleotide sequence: TGTGCCAGTTGCGGGACACCCTCAACCTACGAGCAGTACTTC. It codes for CASCGTPSTYEQYF.

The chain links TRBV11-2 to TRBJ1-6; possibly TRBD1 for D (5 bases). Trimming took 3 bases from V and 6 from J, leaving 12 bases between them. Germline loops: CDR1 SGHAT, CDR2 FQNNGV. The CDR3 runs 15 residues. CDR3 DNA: TGTGCCAGCAGCTTGGGTTATCAGGGTAATTCACCCCTCCACTTT. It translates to CASSLGYQGNSPLHF. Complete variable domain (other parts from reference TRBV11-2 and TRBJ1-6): EAGVAQSPRYKIIEKRQSVAFWCNPISGHATLYWYQQILGQGPKLLIQFQNNGVVDDSQLPKDRFSAERLKGVDSTLKIQPAKLEDSAVYLCASSLGYQGNSPLHFGNGTRLTVT.

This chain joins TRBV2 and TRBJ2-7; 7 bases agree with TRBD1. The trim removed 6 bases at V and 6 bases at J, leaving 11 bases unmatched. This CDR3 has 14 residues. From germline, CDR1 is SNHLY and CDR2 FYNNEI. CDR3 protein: CASSGKTGQGEQYF. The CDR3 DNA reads TGTGCCAGCAGCGGAAAGACAGGGCAGGGCGAGCAGTACTTC.

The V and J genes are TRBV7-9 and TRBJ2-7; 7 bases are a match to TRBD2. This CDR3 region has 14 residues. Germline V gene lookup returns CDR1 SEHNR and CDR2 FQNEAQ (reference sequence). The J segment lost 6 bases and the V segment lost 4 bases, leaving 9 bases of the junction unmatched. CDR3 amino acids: CASSYGGSNSEQYF. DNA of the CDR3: TGTGCCAGCAGCTACGGGGGGTCAAACTCCGAGCAGTACTTC.

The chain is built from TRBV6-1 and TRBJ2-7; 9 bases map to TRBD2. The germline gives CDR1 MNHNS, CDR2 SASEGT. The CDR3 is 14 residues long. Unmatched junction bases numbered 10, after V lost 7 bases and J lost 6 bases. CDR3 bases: TGTGCCAGCACCTCCGGGACTAGCAAAGGCGAGCAGTACTTC. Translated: CASTSGTSKGEQYF.

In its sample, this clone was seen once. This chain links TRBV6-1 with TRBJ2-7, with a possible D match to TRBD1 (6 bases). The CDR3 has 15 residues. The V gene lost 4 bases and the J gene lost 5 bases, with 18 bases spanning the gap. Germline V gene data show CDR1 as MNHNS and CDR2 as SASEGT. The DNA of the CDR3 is TGTGCCAGCAGTGCAGCTCCGGGACAAGGGCACGAGCAGTACTTC. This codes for CASSAAPGQGHEQYF.

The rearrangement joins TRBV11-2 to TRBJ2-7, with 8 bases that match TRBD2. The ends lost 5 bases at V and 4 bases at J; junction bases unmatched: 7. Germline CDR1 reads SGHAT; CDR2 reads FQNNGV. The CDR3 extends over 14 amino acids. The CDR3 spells CASSPTSGPYEQYF. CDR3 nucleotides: TGTGCCAGCAGCCCCACTAGCGGTCCTTACGAGCAGTACTTC.

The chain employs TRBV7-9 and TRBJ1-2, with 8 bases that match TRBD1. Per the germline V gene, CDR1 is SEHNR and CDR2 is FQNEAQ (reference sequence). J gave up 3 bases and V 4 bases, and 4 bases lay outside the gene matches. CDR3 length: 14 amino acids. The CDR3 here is CASSWDRNDYGYTF. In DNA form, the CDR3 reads TGTGCCAGCAGCTGGGACAGGAATGACTATGGCTACACCTTC. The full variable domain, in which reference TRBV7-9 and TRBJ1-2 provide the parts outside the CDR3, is DTGVSQNPRHKITKRGQNVTFRCDPISEHNRLYWYRQTLGQGPEFLTYFQNEAQLEKSRLLSDRFSAERPKGSFSTLEIQRTEQGDSAMYLCASSWDRNDYGYTFGSGTRLTVV.

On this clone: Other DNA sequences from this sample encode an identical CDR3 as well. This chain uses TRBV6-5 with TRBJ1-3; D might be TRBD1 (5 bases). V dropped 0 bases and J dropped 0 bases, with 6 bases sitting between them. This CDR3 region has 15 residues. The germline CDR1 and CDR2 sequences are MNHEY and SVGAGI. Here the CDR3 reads CASSYSQGSGNTIYF. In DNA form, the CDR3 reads TGTGCCAGCAGTTACTCGCAGGGCTCTGGAAACACCATATATTTT.

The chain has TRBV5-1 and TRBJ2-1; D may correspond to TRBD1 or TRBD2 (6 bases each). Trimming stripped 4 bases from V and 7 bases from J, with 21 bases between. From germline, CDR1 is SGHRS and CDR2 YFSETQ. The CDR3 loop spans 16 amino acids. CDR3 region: CASSLGSNGGGNEQFF. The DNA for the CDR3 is TGCGCCAGCAGCCTGGGGTCCAACGGGGGCGGGAATGAGCAGTTCTTC.

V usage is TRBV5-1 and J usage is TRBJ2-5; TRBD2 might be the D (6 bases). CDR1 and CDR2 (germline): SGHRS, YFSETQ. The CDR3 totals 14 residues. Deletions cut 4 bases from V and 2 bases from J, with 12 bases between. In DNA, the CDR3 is TGCGCCAGCAGCACCGGACGGGGGCAAGAGACCCAGTACTTC. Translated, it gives CASSTGRGQETQYF. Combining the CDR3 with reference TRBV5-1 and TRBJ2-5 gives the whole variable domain KAGVTQTPRYLIKTRGQQVTLSCSPISGHRSVSWYQQTPGQGLQFLFEYFSETQRNKGNFPGRFSGRQFSNSRSEMNVSTLELGDSALYLCASSTGRGQETQYFGPGTRLLVL.

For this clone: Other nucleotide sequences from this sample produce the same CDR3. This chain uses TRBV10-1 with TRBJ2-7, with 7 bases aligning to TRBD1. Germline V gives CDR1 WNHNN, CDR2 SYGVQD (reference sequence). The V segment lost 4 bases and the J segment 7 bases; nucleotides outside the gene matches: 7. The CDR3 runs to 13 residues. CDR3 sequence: CASSGDRVGEQYF. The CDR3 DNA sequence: TGCGCCAGCAGTGGAGACAGGGTTGGGGAGCAGTACTTC.

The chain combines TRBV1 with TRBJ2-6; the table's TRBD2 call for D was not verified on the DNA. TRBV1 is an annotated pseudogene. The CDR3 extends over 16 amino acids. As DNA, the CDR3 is TGCACCAGCACCCGGACCGGAGGAGCTGGGGCCAACGTCCTGACTTTC. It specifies CTSTRTGGAGANVLTF.

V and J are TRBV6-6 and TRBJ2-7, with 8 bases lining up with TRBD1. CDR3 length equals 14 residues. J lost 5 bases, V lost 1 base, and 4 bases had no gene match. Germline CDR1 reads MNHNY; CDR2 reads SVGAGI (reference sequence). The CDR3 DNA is TGTGCCAGCAGTTACTTAGGACAGGGCGACGAGCAGTACTTC. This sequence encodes CASSYLGQGDEQYF.

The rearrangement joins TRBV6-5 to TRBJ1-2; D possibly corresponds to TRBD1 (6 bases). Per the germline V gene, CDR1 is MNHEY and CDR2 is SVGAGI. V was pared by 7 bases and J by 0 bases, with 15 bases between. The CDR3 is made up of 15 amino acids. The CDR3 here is CASTRDTKANYGYTF. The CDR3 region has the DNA TGTGCCAGCACTAGGGACACCAAAGCTAACTATGGCTACACCTTC.

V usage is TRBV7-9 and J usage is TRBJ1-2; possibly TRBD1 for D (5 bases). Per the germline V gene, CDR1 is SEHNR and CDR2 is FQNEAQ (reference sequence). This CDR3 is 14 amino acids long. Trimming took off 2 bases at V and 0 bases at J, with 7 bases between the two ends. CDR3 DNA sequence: TGTGCCAGCAGCTTAAGGGGAACTAACTATGGCTACACCTTC. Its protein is CASSLRGTNYGYTF.

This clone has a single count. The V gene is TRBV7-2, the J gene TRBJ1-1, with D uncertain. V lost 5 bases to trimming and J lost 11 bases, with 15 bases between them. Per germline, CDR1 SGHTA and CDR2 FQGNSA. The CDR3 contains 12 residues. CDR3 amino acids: CASSAVMREAFF. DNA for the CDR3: TGTGCCAGCAGCGCAGTCATGAGGGAGGCTTTCTTT.

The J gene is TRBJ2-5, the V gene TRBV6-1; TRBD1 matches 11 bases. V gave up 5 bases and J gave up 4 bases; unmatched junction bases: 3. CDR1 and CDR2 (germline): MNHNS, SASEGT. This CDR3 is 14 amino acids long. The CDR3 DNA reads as TGTGCCAGCAGTCTAGGGACAGGGGGAGAGACCCAGTACTTC. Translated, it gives CASSLGTGGETQYF.

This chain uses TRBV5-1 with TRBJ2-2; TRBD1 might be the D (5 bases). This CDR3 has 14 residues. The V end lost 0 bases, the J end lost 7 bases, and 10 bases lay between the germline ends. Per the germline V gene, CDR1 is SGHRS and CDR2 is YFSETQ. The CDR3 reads CASSLVLGDGELFF. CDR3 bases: TGCGCCAGCAGCTTGGTCCTAGGGGACGGGGAGCTGTTTTTT.

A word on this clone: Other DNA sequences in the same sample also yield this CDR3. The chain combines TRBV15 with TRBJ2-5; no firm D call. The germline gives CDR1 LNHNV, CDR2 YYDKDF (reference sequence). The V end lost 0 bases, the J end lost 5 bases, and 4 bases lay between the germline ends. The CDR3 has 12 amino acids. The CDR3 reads CATSRDRETQYF. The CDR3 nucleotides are TGTGCCACCAGCAGAGATCGGGAGACCCAGTACTTC.

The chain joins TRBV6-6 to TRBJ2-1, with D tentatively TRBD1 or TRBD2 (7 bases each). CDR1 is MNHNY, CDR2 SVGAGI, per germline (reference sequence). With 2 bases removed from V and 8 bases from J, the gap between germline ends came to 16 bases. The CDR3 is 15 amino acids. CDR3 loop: CASSYPRGGSYEQFF. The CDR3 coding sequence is TGTGCCAGCAGTTACCCCAGGGGGGGCAGTTATGAGCAGTTCTTC.

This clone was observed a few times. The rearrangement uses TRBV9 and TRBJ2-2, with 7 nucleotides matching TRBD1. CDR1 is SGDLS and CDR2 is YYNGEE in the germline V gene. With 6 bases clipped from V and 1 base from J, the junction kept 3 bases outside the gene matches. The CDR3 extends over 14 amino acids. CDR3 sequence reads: CASNRDRNTGELFF. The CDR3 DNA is TGTGCCAGCAACCGGGACAGGAACACCGGGGAGCTGTTTTTT.

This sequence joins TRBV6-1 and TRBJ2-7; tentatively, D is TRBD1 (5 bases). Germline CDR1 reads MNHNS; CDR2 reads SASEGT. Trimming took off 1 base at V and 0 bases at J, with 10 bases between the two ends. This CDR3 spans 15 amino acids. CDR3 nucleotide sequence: TGTGCCAGCAGTGAAGGACAGACCTTCTCCTACGAGCAGTACTTC. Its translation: CASSEGQTFSYEQYF.

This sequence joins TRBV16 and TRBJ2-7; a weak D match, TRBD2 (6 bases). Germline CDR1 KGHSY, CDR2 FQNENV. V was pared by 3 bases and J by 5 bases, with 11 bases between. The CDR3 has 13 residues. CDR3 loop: CASSHRWGDEQYF. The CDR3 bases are TGTGCCAGCAGCCATCGGTGGGGGGACGAGCAGTACTTC.

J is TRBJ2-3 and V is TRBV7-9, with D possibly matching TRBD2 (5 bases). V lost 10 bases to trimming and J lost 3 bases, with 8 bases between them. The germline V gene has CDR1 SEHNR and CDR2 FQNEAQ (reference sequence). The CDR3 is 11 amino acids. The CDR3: CATGETDTQYF. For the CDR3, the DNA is TGTGCCACCGGGGAGACAGATACGCAGTATTTT.

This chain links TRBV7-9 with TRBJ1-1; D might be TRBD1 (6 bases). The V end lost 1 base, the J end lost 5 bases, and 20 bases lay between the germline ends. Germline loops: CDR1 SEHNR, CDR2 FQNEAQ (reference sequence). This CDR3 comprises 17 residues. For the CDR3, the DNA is TGTGCCAGCAGCTTAGTTGGAGGGATGGAGGACAGTACTGAAGCTTTCTTT. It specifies CASSLVGGMEDSTEAFF.

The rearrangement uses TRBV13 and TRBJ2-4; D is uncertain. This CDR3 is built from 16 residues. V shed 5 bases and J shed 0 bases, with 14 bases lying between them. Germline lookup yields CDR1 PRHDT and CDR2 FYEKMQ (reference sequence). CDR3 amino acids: CASSPSGSLAKNIQYF. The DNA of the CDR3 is TGTGCCAGCAGCCCCTCGGGCTCGCTAGCCAAAAACATTCAGTACTTC.

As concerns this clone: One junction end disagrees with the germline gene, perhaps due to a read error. The CDR3, as DNA: TGTGCCAGCAGACGACTAGCGGAGAGAACGGACTTC. Residues: CASRRLAERTDF. The chain couples TRBV2 to TRBJ2-5, with TRBD2 identical over 9 bases. Germline V gives CDR1 SNHLY, CDR2 FYNNEI. The CDR3 consists of 12 residues.